A single sample gave rise to the 5 T cell receptor beta chains below, sequenced in a study of blood T cell repertoires in COVID-19. The protocol was immunoSEQ multiplex PCR, while the TCRdb copy is restricted to in-frame clones and leaves out a portion. In the table there are around 57,000 clones, 85% to 95% of which are singletons. The material sequenced was peripheral blood. All receptors derive from a man between 50 and 59 years old with acute or convalescent COVID-19.

The V and J genes are TRBV30 and TRBJ1-5, with 10 bases fitting TRBD1. CDR1 and CDR2 (germline): GTSNPN, SVGIG (reference sequence). This CDR3 spans 12 amino acids. Trimming removed 3 bases from V and 8 bases from J; junction bases left unmatched: 1. CDR3 bases: TGTGCCTGGAGGGACAGGGGGGAGCCCCAGCATTTT. Translated: CAWRDRGEPQHF.

The chain is built from TRBV7-9 and TRBJ1-2; 7 bases are a match to TRBD1. The CDR3 sequence is 14 residues long. V lost 6 bases and J lost 4; bases outside the gene matches: 8. Germline CDR1 is SEHNR and CDR2 is FQNEAQ (reference sequence). The CDR3 sequence is CASRRQGGSYGYTF. The CDR3, as DNA: TGTGCCAGCAGGCGACAGGGTGGGAGCTATGGCTACACCTTC.

This sequence joins TRBV9 and TRBJ1-1, with D perhaps matching TRBD1 (6 bases). The CDR3 covers 13 residues. The germline V gene has CDR1 SGDLS and CDR2 YYNGEE. Between the trimmed V and J ends, which lost 2 bases and 8 bases, there was a span of 13 bases. The CDR3 here is CASSVALGAEAFF. The CDR3 region has the DNA TGTGCCAGCAGCGTGGCGTTGGGGGCGGAAGCTTTCTTT.

The chain recombines TRBV19 with TRBJ2-5, with TRBD1 as a possible D gene (5 bases). The length of the CDR3 is 15 residues. The V end lost 3 bases, the J end lost 3 bases, and 14 bases lay between the germline ends. Germline CDR1 LNHDA, CDR2 SQIVND (reference sequence). The CDR3 DNA reads TGTGCCAGTAGTATTGGGGCAGGCCTAAAAGAGACCCAGTACTTC. It is translated as CASSIGAGLKETQYF.

The table lists this clone with a few counts. This rearrangement joins TRBV27 to TRBJ1-2, with D perhaps TRBD1 (5 bases). CDR1 MNHEY and CDR2 SMNVEV come from the germline V gene (reference sequence). Trimming stripped 1 base from V and 6 bases from J, with 18 bases between. The CDR3 covers 16 residues. CDR3 region: CASSLYNGQGTDGYTF. The CDR3 coding sequence is TGTGCCAGCAGTTTATACAATGGGCAGGGCACAGATGGCTACACCTTC.